This T cell receptor beta chain is drawn from a study of Ad26.COV2.S vaccination and SARS-CoV-2 variants. Turning to the study itself: A participant enrolled in the COV1001 Ad26.COV2.S trial arm provided the sample.

With regard to this clone: Its cognate antigen is unknown.

The CDR3 runs 14 residues. CDR1 GTSNPN and CDR2 SVGIG come from the germline V gene (reference sequence). Deletions cut 0 bases from V and 1 base from J, with 9 bases between. Sequencing used immunoSEQ multiplex PCR; TCRdb keeps in-frame clones, though not all of them. Here the sample spans 380,000 or so clones, about 88% being singletons. Regarding treatment: some 20 received Ad26.COV2.S at low or high dose, single or two shots; 5 received placebo; per-sample allocation not given. Material that was analyzed had been drawn on day 63 after the first vaccine or placebo injection. The study's findings and limits: Recipients given vaccine exceeded placebo recipients in spike-specific TCR breadth. Total T cell responses were possibly underestimated by TCR breadth and depth analyses.

The sequence derives from a person between 18 and 59 years old who received the Ad26.COV2.S COVID-19 vaccine or a placebo. The chain recombines TRBV30 with TRBJ1-2; D is unclear. The source material was peripheral blood, sampled in a trial of Ad26.COV2.S vaccine versus placebo. The CDR3 region is CAWSVSGINYGYTF. In nucleotides, the CDR3 is TGTGCCTGGAGTGTTTCGGGGATTAACTATGGCTACACCTTC.